The rows below give T cell receptor beta chains drawn from one sample of a study of cytomegalovirus exposure and HLA in healthy donors. TCRdb's copy holds only in-frame clones and misses some; the assay was immunoSEQ multiplex PCR. The sample has 150,000 or so clones, roughly 79% seen once. Sample: PBMCs. Receptor source: a woman between 45 and 65 years old in good health and CMV-seropositive. Each CDR3 is given without its conserved first and last residue. The order of the fields is V gene, J gene, CDR3 protein.

V: TRBV11-3
J: TRBJ2-6
CDR3: ASSPGTARTGANGLT

V: TRBV27
J: TRBJ1-2
CDR3: ASLASPKGGYT

V: TRBV5-1
J: TRBJ2-2
CDR3: ASSSYRNTGELF

V: TRBV7-8
J: TRBJ2-2
CDR3: ASSLNWGPGELF

V: TRBV9
J: TRBJ2-7
CDR3: ASSVGNRASSYEQY

V: TRBV9
J: TRBJ1-1
CDR3: ASSVGQENTEAF

V: TRBV19
J: TRBJ1-1
CDR3: ASSRNVGFTEAF

V: TRBV18
J: TRBJ2-1
CDR3: ASSPPGRAGNEQF

V: TRBV7-2
J: TRBJ2-1
CDR3: ASSLGPGGAYNEQF

V: TRBV12-5
J: TRBJ1-2
CDR3: ASGFVQGDLNYGYT

V: TRBV29-1
J: TRBJ1-1
CDR3: SVRTGEGAEAF

V: TRBV19
J: TRBJ2-7
CDR3: ASSMGGYEQY

V: TRBV2
J: TRBJ2-5
CDR3: ASSEISGKEETQY

V: TRBV11-2
J: TRBJ1-3
CDR3: ASSPAGGANTIY

V: TRBV27
J: TRBJ1-2
CDR3: ASSLTPDRDRGYT

V: TRBV7-2
J: TRBJ2-7
CDR3: ASSSSGGAYEQY

V: TRBV19
J: TRBJ1-1
CDR3: ASSTLGQADTEAF

V: TRBV6-7
J: TRBJ1-5
CDR3: ASSYSREDGLAGQPQH

V: TRBV5-1
J: TRBJ2-5
CDR3: ASSLGGGETQY

V: TRBV9
J: TRBJ1-1
CDR3: ASSGGTHTEAF

V: TRBV7-8
J: TRBJ2-7
CDR3: ASNLHRDSSYEQY

V: TRBV5-8
J: TRBJ1-5
CDR3: ASSPTGQNNQPQH

V: TRBV10-1
J: TRBJ2-5
CDR3: ASSESVGGAGETQY

V: TRBV30
J: TRBJ1-2
CDR3: AWGQGAGYT

V: TRBV19
J: TRBJ1-2
CDR3: ASSRGQNYGYT

V: TRBV2
J: TRBJ1-2
CDR3: ASSGGRGDYGYT

V: TRBV7-8
J: TRBJ1-1
CDR3: ASSLRGGTGIGEAF

V: TRBV5-4
J: TRBJ2-7
CDR3: ASSYDEASDRGYEQY

V: TRBV28
J: TRBJ1-2
CDR3: ASGTANPDGYT

V: TRBV6-5
J: TRBJ2-1
CDR3: ASSYSIGLGNEQF

V: TRBV19
J: TRBJ1-4
CDR3: ASSIGEGGGNEKLF

V: TRBV7-2
J: TRBJ1-4
CDR3: ASTQDSVNEKLF

V: TRBV6-5
J: TRBJ1-1
CDR3: ASSYSGIRTTEAF

V: TRBV6-5
J: TRBJ2-7
CDR3: ASRHGLAGVNEQY

V: TRBV5-1
J: TRBJ1-1
CDR3: ASSPREGGNTEAF

V: TRBV6-5
J: TRBJ1-1
CDR3: ASSYSYDRSEAF

V: TRBV11-3
J: TRBJ1-5
CDR3: ASSLSLHSNQPQH

V: TRBV30
J: TRBJ2-1
CDR3: AWSSMDEQF

V: TRBV9
J: TRBJ2-3
CDR3: ASSPGTAPSTDTQY

V: TRBV11-3
J: TRBJ2-7
CDR3: ASSFTMGGEQY

V: TRBV27
J: TRBJ2-1
CDR3: ASKHPSYNEQF

V: TRBV2
J: TRBJ1-5
CDR3: ASKEGQTYQPQH

V: TRBV5-1
J: TRBJ2-3
CDR3: ASTLGTSGRPGRDTQY

V: TRBV11-2
J: TRBJ2-1
CDR3: ASSMDRAHEQF

V: TRBV4-1
J: TRBJ1-1
CDR3: ASSPGEGMNTEAF

V: TRBV18
J: TRBJ2-7
CDR3: ASSPRGGRRSYEQY

V: TRBV5-6
J: TRBJ1-1
CDR3: ASSRERRNTEAF

V: TRBV27
J: TRBJ1-5
CDR3: ASSSRPPDVPNQPQH

V: TRBV2
J: TRBJ2-1
CDR3: ASRARSGRENEQF

V: TRBV7-9
J: TRBJ2-3
CDR3: SSRSTGAGGTDTQY

V: TRBV7-2
J: TRBJ2-7
CDR3: ASSLVAGGLGYEQY

V: TRBV10-3
J: TRBJ2-7
CDR3: ATRRTGGEQY

V: TRBV6-7
J: TRBJ2-1
CDR3: ARPGTGNEQF